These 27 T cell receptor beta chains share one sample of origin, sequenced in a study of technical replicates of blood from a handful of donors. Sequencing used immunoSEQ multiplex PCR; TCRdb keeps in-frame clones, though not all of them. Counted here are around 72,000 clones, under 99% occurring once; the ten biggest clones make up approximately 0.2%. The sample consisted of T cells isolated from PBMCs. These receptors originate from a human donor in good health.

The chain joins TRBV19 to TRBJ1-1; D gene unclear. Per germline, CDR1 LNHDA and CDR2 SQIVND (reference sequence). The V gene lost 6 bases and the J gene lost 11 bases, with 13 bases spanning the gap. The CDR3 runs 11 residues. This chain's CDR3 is CASRIQDFAFF. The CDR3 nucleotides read TGTGCCAGTAGGATTCAGGACTTTGCTTTCTTT. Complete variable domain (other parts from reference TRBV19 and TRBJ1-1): DGGITQSPKYLFRKEGQNVTLSCEQNLNHDAMYWYRQDPGQGLRLIYYSQIVNDFQKGDIAEGYSVSREKKESFPLTVTSAQKNPTAFYLCASRIQDFAFFGQGTRLTVV.

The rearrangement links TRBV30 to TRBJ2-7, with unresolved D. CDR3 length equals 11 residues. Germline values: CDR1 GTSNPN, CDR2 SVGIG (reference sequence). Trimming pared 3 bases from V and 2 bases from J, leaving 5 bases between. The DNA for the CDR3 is TGTGCCTGGAGCATCACCTACGAGCAGTACTTC. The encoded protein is CAWSITYEQYF.

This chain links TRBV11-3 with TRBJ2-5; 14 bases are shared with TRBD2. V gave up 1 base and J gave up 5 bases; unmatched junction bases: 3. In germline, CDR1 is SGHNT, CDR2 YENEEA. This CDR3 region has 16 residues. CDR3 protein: CASSLGLAGGYETQYF. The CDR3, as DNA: TGTGCCAGCAGCTTAGGACTAGCGGGAGGGTACGAGACCCAGTACTTC.

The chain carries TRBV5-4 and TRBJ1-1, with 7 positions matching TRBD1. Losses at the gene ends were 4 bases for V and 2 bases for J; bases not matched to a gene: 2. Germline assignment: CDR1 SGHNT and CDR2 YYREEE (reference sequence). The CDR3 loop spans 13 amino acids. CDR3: CASSGQVNTEAFF. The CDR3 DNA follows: TGTGCCAGCAGCGGACAGGTAAACACTGAAGCTTTCTTT.

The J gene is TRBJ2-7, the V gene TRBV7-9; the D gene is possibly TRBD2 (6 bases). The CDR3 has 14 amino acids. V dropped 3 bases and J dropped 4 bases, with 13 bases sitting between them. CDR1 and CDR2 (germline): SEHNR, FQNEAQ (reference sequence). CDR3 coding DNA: TGTGCCAGCAGCTTCTGGGACTCGCAGTACGAGCAGTACTTC. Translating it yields CASSFWDSQYEQYF.

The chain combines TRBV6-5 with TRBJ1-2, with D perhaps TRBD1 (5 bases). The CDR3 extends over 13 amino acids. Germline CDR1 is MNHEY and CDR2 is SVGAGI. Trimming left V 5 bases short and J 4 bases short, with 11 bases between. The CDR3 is CASSLQGSYGYTF. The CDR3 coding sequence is TGTGCCAGCAGTCTCCAGGGTAGCTATGGCTACACCTTC.

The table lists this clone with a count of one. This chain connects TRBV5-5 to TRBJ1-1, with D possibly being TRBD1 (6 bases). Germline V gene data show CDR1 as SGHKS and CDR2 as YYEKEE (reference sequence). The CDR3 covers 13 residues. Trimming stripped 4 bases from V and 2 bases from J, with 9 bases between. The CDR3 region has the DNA TGTGCCAGCAGCGGACAGTTTAACACTGAAGCTTTCTTT. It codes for CASSGQFNTEAFF.

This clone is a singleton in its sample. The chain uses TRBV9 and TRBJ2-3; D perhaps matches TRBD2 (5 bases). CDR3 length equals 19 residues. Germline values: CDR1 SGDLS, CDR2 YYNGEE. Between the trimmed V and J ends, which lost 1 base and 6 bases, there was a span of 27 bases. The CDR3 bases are TGTGCCAGCAGCGTAAATGCGAGGGTTGAGGGCTACACAACGGATACGCAGTATTTT. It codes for CASSVNARVEGYTTDTQYF. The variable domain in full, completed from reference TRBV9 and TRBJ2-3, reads DSGVTQTPKHLITATGQRVTLRCSPRSGDLSVYWYQQSLDQGLQFLIQYYNGEERAKGNILERFSAQQFPDLHSELNLSSLELGDSALYFCASSVNARVEGYTTDTQYFGPGTRLTVL.

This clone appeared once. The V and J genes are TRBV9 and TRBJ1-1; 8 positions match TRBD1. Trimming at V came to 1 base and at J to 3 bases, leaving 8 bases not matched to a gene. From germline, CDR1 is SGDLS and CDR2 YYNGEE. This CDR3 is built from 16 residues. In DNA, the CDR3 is TGTGCCAGCAGCGTATCGGAGGGACAGGTTTACACTGAAGCTTTCTTT. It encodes CASSVSEGQVYTEAFF.

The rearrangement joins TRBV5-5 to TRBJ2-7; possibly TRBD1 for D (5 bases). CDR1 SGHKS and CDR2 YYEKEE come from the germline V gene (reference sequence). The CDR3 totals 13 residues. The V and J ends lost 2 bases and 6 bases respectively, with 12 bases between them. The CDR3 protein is CASSLSREGEQYF. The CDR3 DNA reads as TGTGCCAGCAGCTTAAGCAGGGAAGGCGAGCAGTACTTC. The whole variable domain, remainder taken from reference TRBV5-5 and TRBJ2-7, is DAGVTQSPTHLIKTRGQQVTLRCSPISGHKSVSWYQQVLGQGPQFIFQYYEKEERGRGNFPDRFSARQFPNYSSELNVNALLLGDSALYLCASSLSREGEQYFGPGTRLTVT.

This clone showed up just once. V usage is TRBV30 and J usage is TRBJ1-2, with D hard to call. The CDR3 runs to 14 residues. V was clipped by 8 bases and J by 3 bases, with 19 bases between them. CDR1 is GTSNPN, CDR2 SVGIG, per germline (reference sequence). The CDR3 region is CARTRDGDYYGYTF. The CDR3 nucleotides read TGTGCCCGAACCCGAGACGGGGATTACTATGGCTACACCTTC.

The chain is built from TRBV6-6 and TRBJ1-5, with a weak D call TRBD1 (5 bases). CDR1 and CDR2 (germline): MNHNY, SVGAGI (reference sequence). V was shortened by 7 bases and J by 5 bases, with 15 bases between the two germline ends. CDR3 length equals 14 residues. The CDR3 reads CASIWKGVDQPQHF. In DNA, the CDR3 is TGTGCCAGCATTTGGAAAGGGGTAGATCAGCCCCAGCATTTT.

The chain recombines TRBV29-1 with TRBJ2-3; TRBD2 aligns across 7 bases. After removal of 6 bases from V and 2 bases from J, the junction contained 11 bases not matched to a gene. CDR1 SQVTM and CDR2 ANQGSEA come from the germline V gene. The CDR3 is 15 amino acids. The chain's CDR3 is CSVVVDGTNTDTQYF. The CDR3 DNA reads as TGCAGCGTCGTGGTCGACGGGACTAACACAGATACGCAGTATTTT.

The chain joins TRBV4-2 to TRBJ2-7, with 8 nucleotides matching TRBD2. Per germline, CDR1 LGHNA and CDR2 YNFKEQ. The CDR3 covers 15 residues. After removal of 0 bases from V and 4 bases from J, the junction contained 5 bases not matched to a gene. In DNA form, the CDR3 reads TGTGCCAGCAGCCAAGATCGCACTAGCGGTTACGAGCAGTACTTC. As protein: CASSQDRTSGYEQYF.

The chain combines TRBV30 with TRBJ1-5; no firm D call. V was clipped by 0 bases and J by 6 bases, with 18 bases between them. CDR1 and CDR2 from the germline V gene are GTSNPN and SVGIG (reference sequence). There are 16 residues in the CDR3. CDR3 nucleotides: TGTGCCTGGAGTGTACTAGAGTCAGGAGGGAGTCAGCCCCAGCATTTT. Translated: CAWSVLESGGSQPQHF.

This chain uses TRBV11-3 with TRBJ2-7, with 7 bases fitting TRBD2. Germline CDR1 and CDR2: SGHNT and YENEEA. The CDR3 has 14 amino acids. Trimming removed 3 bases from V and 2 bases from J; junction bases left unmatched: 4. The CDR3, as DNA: TGTGCCAGCAGCTTGAGTGGGAGGGCCTACGAGCAGTACTTC. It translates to CASSLSGRAYEQYF.

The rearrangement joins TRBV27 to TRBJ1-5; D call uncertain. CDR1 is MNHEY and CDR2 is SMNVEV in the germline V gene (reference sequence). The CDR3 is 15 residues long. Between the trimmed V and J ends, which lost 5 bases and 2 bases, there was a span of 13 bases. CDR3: CASSLEGVGNQPQHF. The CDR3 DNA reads TGTGCCAGCAGTCTCGAGGGAGTCGGCAATCAGCCCCAGCATTTT.

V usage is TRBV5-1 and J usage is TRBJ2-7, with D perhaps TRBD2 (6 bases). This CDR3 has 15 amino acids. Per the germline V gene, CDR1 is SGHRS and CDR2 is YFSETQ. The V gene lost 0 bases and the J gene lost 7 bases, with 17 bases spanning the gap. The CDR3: CASSLVISPSEEQYF. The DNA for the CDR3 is TGCGCCAGCAGCTTGGTTATCTCACCTAGCGAGGAGCAGTACTTC.

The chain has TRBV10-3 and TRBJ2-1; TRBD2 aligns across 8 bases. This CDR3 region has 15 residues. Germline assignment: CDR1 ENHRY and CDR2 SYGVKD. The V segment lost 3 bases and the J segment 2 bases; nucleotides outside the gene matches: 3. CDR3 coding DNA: TGTGCCATCAGTGAAGCAGCGGGAGCCTACAATGAGCAGTTCTTC. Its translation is CAISEAAGAYNEQFF.

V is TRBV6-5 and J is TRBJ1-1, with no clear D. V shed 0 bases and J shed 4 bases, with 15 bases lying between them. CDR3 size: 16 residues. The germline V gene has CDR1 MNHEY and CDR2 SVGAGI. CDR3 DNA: TGTGCCAGCAGTTACTCGCGGTACCAGACTGGCACTGAAGCTTTCTTT. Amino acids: CASSYSRYQTGTEAFF.

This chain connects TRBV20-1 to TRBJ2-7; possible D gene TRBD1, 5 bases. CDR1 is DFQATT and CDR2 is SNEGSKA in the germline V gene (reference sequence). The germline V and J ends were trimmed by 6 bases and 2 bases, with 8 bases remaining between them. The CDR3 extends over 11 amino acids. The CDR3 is CSAQGAYEQYF. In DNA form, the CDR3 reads TGCAGTGCCCAAGGGGCCTACGAGCAGTACTTC.

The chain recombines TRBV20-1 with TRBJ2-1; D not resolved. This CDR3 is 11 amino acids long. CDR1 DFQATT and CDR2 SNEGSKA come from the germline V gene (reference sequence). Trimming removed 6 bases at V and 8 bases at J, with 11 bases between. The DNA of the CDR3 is TGCAGTGCATCCCTGGTAGATGAGCAGTTCTTC. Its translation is CSASLVDEQFF.

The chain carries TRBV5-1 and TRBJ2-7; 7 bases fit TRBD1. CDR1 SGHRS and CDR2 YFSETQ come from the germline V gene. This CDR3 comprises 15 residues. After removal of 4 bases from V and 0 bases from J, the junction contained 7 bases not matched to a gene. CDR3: CASSGGQASSYEQYF. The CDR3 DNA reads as TGCGCCAGCAGCGGCGGACAGGCGAGCTCCTACGAGCAGTACTTC.

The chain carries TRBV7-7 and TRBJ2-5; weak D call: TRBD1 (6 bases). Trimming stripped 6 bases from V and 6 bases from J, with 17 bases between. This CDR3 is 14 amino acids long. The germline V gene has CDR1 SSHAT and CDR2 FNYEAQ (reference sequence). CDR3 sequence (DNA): TGTGCCAGCAGGGATCAGGGGATTGGGAAGACCCAGTACTTC. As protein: CASRDQGIGKTQYF.

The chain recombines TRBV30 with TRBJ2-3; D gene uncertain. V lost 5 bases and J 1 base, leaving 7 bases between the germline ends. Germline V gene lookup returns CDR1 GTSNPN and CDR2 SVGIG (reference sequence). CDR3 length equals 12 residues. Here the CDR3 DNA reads TGTGCCTGGGAGACTGGCACAGATACGCAGTATTTT. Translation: CAWETGTDTQYF.

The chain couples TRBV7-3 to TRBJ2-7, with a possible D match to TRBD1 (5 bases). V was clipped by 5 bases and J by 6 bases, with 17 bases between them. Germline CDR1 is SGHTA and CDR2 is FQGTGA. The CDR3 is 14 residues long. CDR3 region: CASSVNRWEGEQYF. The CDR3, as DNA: TGTGCCAGCAGCGTAAACAGGTGGGAAGGCGAGCAGTACTTC.

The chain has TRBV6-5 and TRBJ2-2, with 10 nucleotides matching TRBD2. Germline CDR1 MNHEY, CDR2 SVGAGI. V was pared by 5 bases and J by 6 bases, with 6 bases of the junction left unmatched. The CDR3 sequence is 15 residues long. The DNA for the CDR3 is TGTGCCAGCAGTCTAGCGGGAGAAGGATCCGGGGAGCTGTTTTTT. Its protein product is CASSLAGEGSGELFF.